This TCR beta chain came from a study of shared clonotypes between healthy human individuals. Study summary: CD4 naive cells filled three plates per donor, CD4 memory three, CD8 naive two and CD8 memory one. General study points: Generation probability values for non-shared clonotypes were lower than those for clonotypes shared by all four donors. Richness estimates generally favored naive over memory subsets.

The CDR3 length is 18 residues. Trimming at V came to 5 bases and at J to 0 bases, leaving 8 bases not matched to a gene. Germline V gene data show CDR1 as SGHTA and CDR2 as FQGNSA. Comments on this clone: As yet, its antigen is unknown.

Profiling relied on immunoSEQ multiplex PCR, and the TCRdb table lists in-frame clones only, not all of them. This table has about 2.4 million clones, more than 80% appearing once. In the CD4+ fraction, cells were divided into CD45RA+ naive and CD45RA-negative memory subsets. The source material was naive CD4+ T cells sorted from blood. Subset specified: CD45RA+ positively selected. This receptor was obtained from a man between 18 and 35 years old in good health. This chain connects TRBV7-2 to TRBJ2-3; 13 nucleotides match TRBD2. The CDR3 sequence is CASSNGLAGVPSTDTQYF. Here the CDR3 DNA reads TGTGCCAGCAGCAACGGACTAGCGGGAGTCCCAAGCACAGATACGCAGTATTTT. Variable domain in full (rest from reference TRBV7-2 and TRBJ2-3): GAGVSQSPSNKVTEKGKDVELRCDPISGHTALYWYRQSLGQGLEFLIYFQGNSAPDKSGLPSDRFSAERTGGSVSTLTIQRTQQEDSAVYLCASSNGLAGVPSTDTQYFGPGTRLTVL.